This T cell receptor beta chain was observed in a study of T cell responses to AZD1222 COVID-19 vaccine. The assay was immunoSEQ multiplex PCR, and TCRdb's table has in-frame clones only and misses some. The profile shows about 140,000 clones, 85% to 90% of them singletons. Notes on the study in general: The span of vaccine-associated CD4 TCRs extended across spike, with dominance at 160-218 and 743-854.

CDR3 length: 15 amino acids. V lost 7 bases and J 0 bases, leaving 15 bases between the germline ends. The germline gives CDR1 SGHTA, CDR2 FQGTGA. In regard to this clone: Its antigen is unidentified.

The source of this sequence is an adult in good health. Material: peripheral blood, obtained on day 0 of AZD1222 vaccination. The chain recombines TRBV7-3 with TRBJ1-2, with D tentatively TRBD1 (5 bases). The CDR3 nucleotides are TGTGCCAGCACCCCGCCCGGGACGGCTAACTATGGCTACACCTTC. Its translation is CASTPPGTANYGYTF.